The 24 T cell receptor beta chains below were found in one sample sequenced in a study of T cell responses to AZD1222 COVID-19 vaccine. TCRdb keeps only in-frame clones here, not all; method: immunoSEQ multiplex PCR. The table has about 96,000 clones, roughly 88% seen once. Here the sequenced sample was peripheral blood, taken on day 0 of AZD1222 vaccination. Receptor source: an adult in good health.

The rearrangement joins TRBV28 to TRBJ2-4; TRBD2 matches at 12 bases. The CDR3 spans 14 residues. Germline trimming cut 5 bases from V and 10 bases from J; bases unmatched to any gene: 6. The germline V gene has CDR1 MDHEN and CDR2 SYDVKM. In DNA form, the CDR3 reads TGTGCCAGCAGTCCTCCTAGCGGGAGGGAGATTCAGTACTTC. Translation: CASSPPSGREIQYF.

The chain uses TRBV6-4 and TRBJ2-2; D remains unclear. Germline CDR1 MRHNA, CDR2 SNTAGT. This CDR3 comprises 14 residues. The V end lost 9 bases, the J end lost 1 base, and 12 bases lay between the germline ends. For the CDR3, the DNA is TGTGCCAGTGGCGCCGGGCAGAACACCGGGGAGCTGTTTTTT. Translation: CASGAGQNTGELFF.

A single count supports this clone. This chain joins TRBV19 and TRBJ1-2; 8 bases map to TRBD1. Losses at the gene ends were 6 bases for V and 4 bases for J; bases not matched to a gene: 7. The CDR3 sequence is 14 residues long. The germline V gene encodes CDR1 LNHDA and CDR2 SQIVND (reference sequence). For the CDR3, the DNA is TGTGCCAGTAGCCCTGGACAGGGTACCTATGGCTACACCTTC. The encoded protein is CASSPGQGTYGYTF.

The genes are TRBV5-4 and TRBJ1-5, with D possibly being TRBD1 (5 bases). The V and J ends lost 4 bases and 0 bases respectively, with 20 bases between them. This CDR3 has 18 residues. The germline gives CDR1 SGHNT, CDR2 YYREEE (reference sequence). CDR3 sequence reads: CASSQRSGGIGSNQPQHF. In nucleotides, the CDR3 is TGTGCCAGCAGCCAAAGAAGTGGGGGGATCGGTAGCAATCAGCCCCAGCATTTT.

This rearrangement joins TRBV7-9 to TRBJ2-5; TRBD1 agrees at 9 bases. The J segment lost 7 bases and the V segment lost 5 bases, leaving 11 bases of the junction unmatched. The CDR3 loop spans 15 amino acids. Germline V gene lookup returns CDR1 SEHNR and CDR2 FQNEAQ (reference sequence). The CDR3 protein is CASSPPGQGGWTQYF. The CDR3 DNA sequence: TGTGCCAGCAGCCCGCCGGGACAGGGAGGATGGACCCAGTACTTC.

The chain employs TRBV19 and TRBJ2-3; tentatively, D is TRBD1 (5 bases). V was cut by 3 bases and J by 0 bases, with 10 bases left in between. Germline CDR1 is LNHDA and CDR2 is SQIVND (reference sequence). The CDR3 contains 15 residues. In nucleotides, the CDR3 is TGTGCCAGTAGTATTAAGGGGCCGAGCACAGATACGCAGTATTTT. It yields the protein CASSIKGPSTDTQYF.

The DNA of the CDR3 is TGTGCCAGCGAGGGCTCCACAGATACGCAGTATTTT. It encodes CASEGSTDTQYF. J is TRBJ2-3 and V is TRBV9, with D perhaps TRBD2 (5 bases). CDR1 is SGDLS, CDR2 YYNGEE, per germline. V was trimmed by 7 bases and J by 2 bases, leaving 8 bases between them. The CDR3 sequence is 12 residues long. Variable domain in full (rest from reference TRBV9 and TRBJ2-3): DSGVTQTPKHLITATGQRVTLRCSPRSGDLSVYWYQQSLDQGLQFLIQYYNGEERAKGNILERFSAQQFPDLHSELNLSSLELGDSALYFCASEGSTDTQYFGPGTRLTVL.

J is TRBJ2-7 and V is TRBV11-3, with D possibly TRBD1 on 5 matching bases. In germline, CDR1 is SGHNT, CDR2 YENEEA. The V end was cut by 3 bases, the J end by 1 base, with 10 bases between. The CDR3 runs 14 residues. The CDR3 DNA is TGTGCCAGCAGCTTTACAGGTTCTTCCTACGAGCAGTACTTC. Amino acid sequence: CASSFTGSSYEQYF. Supplemented by reference TRBV11-3 and TRBJ2-7, the full variable domain reads EAGVVQSPRYKIIEKKQPVAFWCNPISGHNTLYWYLQNLGQGPELLIRYENEEAVDDSQLPKDRFSAERLKGVDSTLKIQPAELGDSAVYLCASSFTGSSYEQYFGPGTRLTVT.

DNA of the CDR3: TGTGCCTGGAGCGGATCTAGCACAGATACGCAGTATTTT. Its translation: CAWSGSSTDTQYF. The chain is built from TRBV30 and TRBJ2-3; D not resolved. Germline CDR1 GTSNPN, CDR2 SVGIG (reference sequence). The CDR3 is 13 residues long. V gave up 3 bases and J gave up 0 bases, with 7 bases separating them.

This chain connects TRBV3-1 (or the pseudogene TRBV3-2) to TRBJ2-3; 9 bases align to TRBD1. Losses at the gene ends were 0 bases for V and 10 bases for J; bases not matched to a gene: 5. This CDR3 has 14 residues. Germline CDR1 and CDR2: LGHDT and YNNKEL (reference sequence). The CDR3 is CASSQDDRGSAQYF. The CDR3 DNA is TGTGCCAGCAGCCAAGATGACAGGGGGTCGGCGCAGTATTTT.

The chain couples TRBV6-4 to TRBJ2-4, with 10 nucleotides matching TRBD1. V lost 3 bases and J lost 1; bases outside the gene matches: 9. This CDR3 comprises 18 residues. Germline V gene data show CDR1 as MRHNA and CDR2 as SNTAGT. The CDR3 protein is CASSEARQGAGAKNIQYF. CDR3 nucleotides: TGTGCCAGCAGTGAAGCGAGACAGGGGGCCGGGGCCAAAAACATTCAGTACTTC.

The rearrangement uses TRBV19 and TRBJ1-1, with 9 bases aligning to TRBD1. CDR1 is LNHDA, CDR2 SQIVND, per germline (reference sequence). This CDR3 comprises 13 residues. V lost 5 bases, J lost 8 bases, and 6 bases stayed unmatched. Here the CDR3 reads CASSPDRGGEAFF. CDR3 in DNA: TGTGCCAGTAGTCCGGACAGGGGCGGCGAAGCTTTCTTT. The variable domain in full, completed from reference TRBV19 and TRBJ1-1, reads DGGITQSPKYLFRKEGQNVTLSCEQNLNHDAMYWYRQDPGQGLRLIYYSQIVNDFQKGDIAEGYSVSREKKESFPLTVTSAQKNPTAFYLCASSPDRGGEAFFGQGTRLTVV.

V is TRBV3-1 (or the pseudogene TRBV3-2) and J is TRBJ2-3, with no clear D. Between the trimmed V and J ends, which lost 2 bases and 5 bases, there was a span of 2 bases. The germline CDR1 and CDR2 sequences are LGHDT and YNNKEL (reference sequence). This CDR3 has 11 amino acids. The CDR3 spells CASSQQDTQYF. The DNA of the CDR3 is TGTGCCAGCAGCCAACAAGATACGCAGTATTTT.

The chain links TRBV29-1 to TRBJ1-2; D uncertain. Germline CDR1 SQVTM, CDR2 ANQGSEA. V was clipped by 1 base and J by 7 bases, with 7 bases between them. The CDR3 spans 11 residues. CDR3 region: CSVEVKGGYTF. The CDR3 coding sequence is TGCAGCGTTGAAGTAAAGGGTGGCTACACCTTC.

This clone came up a few times. V gene TRBV7-2 combines with J gene TRBJ2-1; maybe TRBD1 (7 bases). The CDR3 consists of 16 residues. V lost 6 bases and J 1 base, leaving 16 bases between the germline ends. Per germline, CDR1 SGHTA and CDR2 FQGNSA. The CDR3 protein is CASRTGRSGSYNEQFF. CDR3 nucleotides: TGTGCCAGCAGGACAGGGAGGAGCGGGTCCTACAATGAGCAGTTCTTC.

This chain uses TRBV28 with TRBJ1-2, with D possibly TRBD1 on 5 matching bases. The length of the CDR3 is 15 residues. V was trimmed by 5 bases and J by 6 bases, leaving 19 bases between them. CDR1 MDHEN and CDR2 SYDVKM come from the germline V gene. The CDR3 DNA reads as TGTGCCAGCAGTCTCACCTCCCGGGACTTCAATGGCTACACCTTC. Translation: CASSLTSRDFNGYTF.

The chain recombines TRBV5-1 with TRBJ1-6; no clear D gene. This CDR3 spans 14 amino acids. CDR1 and CDR2 (germline): SGHRS, YFSETQ. Trimming shortened V by 1 base and J by 7 bases, and 9 bases separated the two germline ends. In nucleotides, the CDR3 is TGCGCCAGCAGCTTGTTAACTGAGAATTCACCCCTCCACTTT. Translation: CASSLLTENSPLHF. Drawing the rest from reference TRBV5-1 and TRBJ1-6, the complete variable domain is KAGVTQTPRYLIKTRGQQVTLSCSPISGHRSVSWYQQTPGQGLQFLFEYFSETQRNKGNFPGRFSGRQFSNSRSEMNVSTLELGDSALYLCASSLLTENSPLHFGNGTRLTVT.

The chain carries TRBV5-3 and TRBJ2-6; D is ambiguous. TRBV5-3 is an open reading frame whose function is uncertain. This CDR3 region has 16 residues. The V end was cut by 4 bases, the J end by 0 bases, with 11 bases between. The DNA for the CDR3 is TGTGCCAGAAGCGTGAATAGACACTCTGGGGCCAACGTCCTGACTTTC. Translation gives CARSVNRHSGANVLTF.

This chain uses TRBV7-9 with TRBJ2-2; D not resolved. The CDR3 covers 11 residues. CDR1 and CDR2 (germline): SEHNR, FQNEAQ (reference sequence). Trimming took 3 bases from V and 7 from J, leaving 3 bases between them. Here the CDR3 DNA reads TGTGCCAGCAGCTTGCTCGGGGAGCTGTTTTTT. Its protein product is CASSLLGELFF.

The CDR3 spells CASSLQGHYGYTF. In DNA form, the CDR3 reads TGTGCCAGCAGCTTACAGGGCCACTATGGCTACACCTTC. The chain links TRBV5-4 to TRBJ1-2; D perhaps matches TRBD1 (6 bases). Trimming pared 2 bases from V and 3 bases from J, leaving 8 bases between. This CDR3 spans 13 amino acids. The V gene's germline CDR1 is SGHNT and CDR2 YYREEE (reference sequence).

The sample holds a few counts of this clone. V usage is TRBV6-5 and J usage is TRBJ1-6; TRBD1 aligns across 8 bases. The CDR3 extends over 15 amino acids. V gave up 8 bases and J gave up 10 bases; unmatched junction bases: 13. Germline V lookup: CDR1 MNHEY, CDR2 SVGAGI. The CDR3 protein is CASLRRAGTGSPLHF. The DNA of the CDR3 is TGTGCCAGCTTGAGGCGGGCCGGGACAGGATCACCCCTCCACTTT.

The gene calls are TRBV11-2 and TRBJ2-5, with 7 bases matching TRBD1. The V gene's germline CDR1 is SGHAT and CDR2 FQNNGV. V lost 2 bases and J lost 1; bases outside the gene matches: 4. The CDR3 extends over 15 amino acids. CDR3 region: CASSLQGDSQETQYF. Written as DNA, the CDR3 is TGTGCCAGCAGCTTACAGGGGGATTCCCAAGAGACCCAGTACTTC.

The V and J genes are TRBV6-2 or TRBV6-3 and TRBJ2-1, with 7 bases aligning to TRBD1. The V and J ends lost 6 bases and 2 bases, in that order; junction bases with no gene match: 7. Germline V gene lookup returns CDR1 MNHEY and CDR2 SVGEGT. The CDR3 has 15 residues. CDR3 loop: CASSPTGNPYNEQFF. Written as DNA, the CDR3 is TGTGCCAGCAGCCCGACAGGGAACCCCTACAATGAGCAGTTCTTC.

The CDR3 nucleotides are TGTGCCAGCAGCGGACAGGTGGGGAACACTGAAGCTTTCTTT. Amino acids: CASSGQVGNTEAFF. The gene calls are TRBV9 and TRBJ1-1; D may be TRBD1 (6 bases). Germline loops: CDR1 SGDLS, CDR2 YYNGEE. V lost 3 bases, J lost 1 base, and 10 bases lay in between. The CDR3 has 14 amino acids.